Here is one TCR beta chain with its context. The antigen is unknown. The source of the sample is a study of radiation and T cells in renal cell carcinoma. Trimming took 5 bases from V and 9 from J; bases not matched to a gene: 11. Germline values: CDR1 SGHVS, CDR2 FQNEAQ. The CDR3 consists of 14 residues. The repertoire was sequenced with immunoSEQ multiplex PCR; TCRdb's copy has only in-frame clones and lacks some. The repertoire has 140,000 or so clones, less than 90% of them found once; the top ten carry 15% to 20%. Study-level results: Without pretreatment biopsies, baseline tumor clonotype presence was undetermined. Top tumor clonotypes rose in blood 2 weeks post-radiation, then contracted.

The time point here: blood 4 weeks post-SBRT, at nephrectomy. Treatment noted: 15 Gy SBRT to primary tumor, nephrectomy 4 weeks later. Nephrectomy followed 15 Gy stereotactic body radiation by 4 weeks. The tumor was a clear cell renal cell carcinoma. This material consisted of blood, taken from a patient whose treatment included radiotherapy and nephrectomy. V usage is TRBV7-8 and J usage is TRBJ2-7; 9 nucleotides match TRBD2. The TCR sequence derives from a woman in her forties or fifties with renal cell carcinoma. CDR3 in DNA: TGTGCCAGCAGCCACTCTAGCGGGACACAGGGGCAGTACTTC. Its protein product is CASSHSSGTQGQYF. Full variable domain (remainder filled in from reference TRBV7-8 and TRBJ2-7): GAGVSQSPRYKVAKRGQDVALRCDPISGHVSLFWYQQALGQGPEFLTYFQNEAQLDKSGLPSDRFFAERPEGSVSTLKIQRTQQEDSAVYLCASSHSSGTQGQYFGPGTRLTVT.